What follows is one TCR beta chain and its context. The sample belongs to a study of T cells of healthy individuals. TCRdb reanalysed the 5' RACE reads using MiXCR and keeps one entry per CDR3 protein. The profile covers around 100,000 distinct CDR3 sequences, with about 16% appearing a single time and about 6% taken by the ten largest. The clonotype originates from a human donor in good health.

This CDR3 is CASSLGTVNTEAFF. As DNA, the CDR3 is TGTGCCAGCAGCCTAGGGACGGTGAACACTGAAGCTTTCTTT. The chain employs TRBV6-1 and TRBJ1-1, with D perhaps matching TRBD1 (5 bases). The ends were cut back, 6 bases at V and 0 bases at J, with 11 bases in the middle. Germline lookup yields CDR1 MNHNS and CDR2 SASEGT. The CDR3 contains 14 residues.